A single sample gave rise to the 15 T cell receptor beta chains below, sequenced in a study of beta chain features in type 1 diabetes. The whole isolated RNA underwent reverse transcription, so sequencing captured expressed TCRB transcripts. Profiled with immunoSEQ multiplex PCR; TCRdb holds only in-frame clones, not every one. The sample has under 250,000 clones; less than 35% are singletons. Sequencing was performed on central memory CD4+ T cells from blood. The receptor set was obtained from a man aged 25-45 years in good health.

This sequence joins TRBV2 and TRBJ2-7; 9 bases line up with TRBD1. From germline, CDR1 is SNHLY and CDR2 FYNNEI. V trimming: 2 bases; J trimming: 7 bases; junction bases outside the gene matches: 6. This CDR3 has 14 residues. CDR3 sequence reads: CASSEIQGAGEQYF. For the CDR3, the DNA is TGTGCCAGCAGTGAAATACAGGGGGCTGGTGAGCAGTACTTC. Drawing the rest from reference TRBV2 and TRBJ2-7, the complete variable domain is EPEVTQTPSHQVTQMGQEVILRCVPISNHLYFYWYRQILGQKVEFLVSFYNNEISEKSEIFDDQFSVERPDGSNFTLKIRSTKLEDSAMYFCASSEIQGAGEQYFGPGTRLTVT.

This CDR3 is CASTDVRQGFQETQYF. The CDR3 region has the DNA TGTGCCAGCACCGATGTCCGACAGGGGTTCCAAGAGACCCAGTACTTC. The chain links TRBV11-2 to TRBJ2-5; 8 nucleotides match TRBD1. In germline, CDR1 is SGHAT, CDR2 FQNNGV. Trimming removed 7 bases from V and 1 base from J; junction bases left unmatched: 11. This CDR3 has 16 residues.

This chain connects TRBV30 to TRBJ2-1; TRBD1 or TRBD2 may be the D gene (6 bases each). Germline assignment: CDR1 GTSNPN and CDR2 SVGIG (reference sequence). The CDR3 extends over 13 amino acids. V was trimmed by 0 bases and J by 15 bases, leaving 18 bases between them. In DNA form, the CDR3 reads TGTGCCTGGAGTGTAGTAGGGGGGCCCTACCGGTTCTTC. Amino acids: CAWSVVGGPYRFF.

V gene TRBV5-4 combines with J gene TRBJ2-7; TRBD2 matches 13 bases. The CDR3 is 17 residues long. Germline V gene lookup returns CDR1 SGHNT and CDR2 YYREEE (reference sequence). V gave up 4 bases and J gave up 5 bases; unmatched junction bases: 12. DNA for the CDR3: TGTGCCAGCAGCCCCCGGACTAGCGGGGGCCCACGCGACGAGCAGTACTTC. This encodes CASSPRTSGGPRDEQYF.

The table lists this clone with many counts. J is TRBJ2-7 and V is TRBV30; D might be TRBD1 (6 bases). CDR1 and CDR2 from the germline V gene are GTSNPN and SVGIG (reference sequence). Trimming pared 2 bases from V and 11 bases from J, leaving 19 bases between. The length of the CDR3 is 13 residues. CDR3 in amino acids: CAWSFRDTRSEYF. CDR3 nucleotide sequence: TGTGCCTGGAGTTTCCGGGACACCCGATCGGAGTACTTC.

The V call is TRBV6-5, the J call TRBJ2-6, with D perhaps matching TRBD1 (5 bases). The germline V gene has CDR1 MNHEY and CDR2 SVGAGI. V lost 6 bases, J lost 0 bases, and 9 bases lay in between. This CDR3 has 15 residues. The CDR3 nucleotides read TGTGCCAGCAGGGGGCCTTCCTCTGGGGCCAACGTCCTGACTTTC. Translated, it gives CASRGPSSGANVLTF.

This chain connects TRBV29-1 to TRBJ2-7; D may be TRBD1 (6 bases). Germline V gives CDR1 SQVTM, CDR2 ANQGSEA. Between the trimmed V and J ends, which lost 7 bases and 3 bases, there was a span of 13 bases. The CDR3 has 12 amino acids. The CDR3: CSARDIHYEQYF. The CDR3 nucleotides read TGCAGCGCCCGGGACATACACTACGAGCAGTACTTC.

The V and J genes are TRBV19 and TRBJ2-1, with 13 bases fitting TRBD2. Germline V gene lookup returns CDR1 LNHDA and CDR2 SQIVND (reference sequence). The CDR3 covers 15 residues. The trim removed 5 bases at V and 5 bases at J, leaving 3 bases unmatched. The CDR3 sequence: CASSPTSGRHNEQFF. The CDR3 coding sequence is TGTGCCAGTAGTCCGACTAGCGGGAGGCACAATGAGCAGTTCTTC.

Only a few counts were recorded for this clone. V gene TRBV29-1 combines with J gene TRBJ2-7; D ambiguous. Germline assignment: CDR1 SQVTM and CDR2 ANQGSEA. The CDR3 spans 17 residues. V lost 3 bases, J lost 7 bases, and 28 bases lay in between. The chain's CDR3 is CSVEWPPRGRSRREQYF. The CDR3 DNA is TGCAGCGTTGAGTGGCCTCCCCGTGGGCGGTCTAGAAGGGAGCAGTACTTC.

Only a few counts were recorded for this clone. The V gene is TRBV5-1, the J gene TRBJ1-6; D might be TRBD1 (5 bases). The germline V and J ends were trimmed by 4 bases and 10 bases, with 18 bases remaining between them. This CDR3 region has 15 residues. In germline, CDR1 is SGHRS, CDR2 YFSETQ. The CDR3 loop reads CASSVELREGSPLHF. The CDR3 DNA sequence: TGCGCCAGCAGCGTTGAACTCAGGGAAGGCTCACCCCTCCACTTT.

In DNA, the CDR3 is TGCAGTGCCCGTGGAAGAGACGAGCAGTACTTC. This gives the protein CSARGRDEQYF. V and J are TRBV20-1 and TRBJ2-7; no clear D gene. Germline V gene data show CDR1 as DFQATT and CDR2 as SNEGSKA (reference sequence). The CDR3 sequence is 11 residues long. V was trimmed by 6 bases and J by 5 bases, leaving 11 bases between them.

This clone was seen a few times. The chain uses TRBV6-5 and TRBJ2-7; no reliable D call. CDR1 is MNHEY and CDR2 is SVGAGI in the germline V gene. The CDR3 is made up of 14 amino acids. The V end was cut by 6 bases, the J end by 2 bases, with 14 bases between. CDR3 coding DNA: TGTGCCAGCAGGATCCTAGACGGAACCTACGAGCAGTACTTC. It specifies CASRILDGTYEQYF.

The chain links TRBV15 to TRBJ2-7, with TRBD2 matching over 9 bases. The trim removed 0 bases at V and 6 bases at J, leaving 6 bases unmatched. The germline V gene has CDR1 LNHNV and CDR2 YYDKDF (reference sequence). The CDR3 is made up of 15 amino acids. The CDR3 loop is CATSRDGLARSEQYF. For the CDR3, the DNA is TGTGCCACCAGCAGAGACGGACTAGCGAGGAGCGAGCAGTACTTC. Full variable domain (remainder filled in from reference TRBV15 and TRBJ2-7): DAMVIQNPRYQVTQFGKPVTLSCSQTLNHNVMYWYQQKSSQAPKLLFHYYDKDFNNEADTPDNFQSRRPNTSFCFLDIRSPGLGDTAMYLCATSRDGLARSEQYFGPGTRLTVT.

V and J are TRBV7-9 and TRBJ2-3; no definite D call. The CDR3 is 12 residues long. Trimming shortened V by 0 bases and J by 7 bases, and 5 bases separated the two germline ends. Looked up from germline, CDR1 is SEHNR and CDR2 is FQNEAQ (reference sequence). CDR3 sequence reads: CASSLAENTQYF. DNA of the CDR3: TGTGCCAGCAGCTTAGCTGAGAATACGCAGTATTTT. Combining the CDR3 with reference TRBV7-9 and TRBJ2-3 gives the whole variable domain DTGVSQNPRHKITKRGQNVTFRCDPISEHNRLYWYRQTLGQGPEFLTYFQNEAQLEKSRLLSDRFSAERPKGSFSTLEIQRTEQGDSAMYLCASSLAENTQYFGPGTRLTVL.

This clone was counted many times. This chain links TRBV2 with TRBJ2-3, with TRBD2 as a possible D gene (6 bases). This CDR3 is built from 14 residues. CDR1 is SNHLY and CDR2 is FYNNEI in the germline V gene. Between the trimmed V and J ends, which lost 11 bases and 0 bases, there was a span of 15 bases. The CDR3 loop reads CARGGATSTDTQYF. The CDR3 DNA sequence: TGTGCCCGGGGCGGGGCCACTAGCACAGATACGCAGTATTTT.